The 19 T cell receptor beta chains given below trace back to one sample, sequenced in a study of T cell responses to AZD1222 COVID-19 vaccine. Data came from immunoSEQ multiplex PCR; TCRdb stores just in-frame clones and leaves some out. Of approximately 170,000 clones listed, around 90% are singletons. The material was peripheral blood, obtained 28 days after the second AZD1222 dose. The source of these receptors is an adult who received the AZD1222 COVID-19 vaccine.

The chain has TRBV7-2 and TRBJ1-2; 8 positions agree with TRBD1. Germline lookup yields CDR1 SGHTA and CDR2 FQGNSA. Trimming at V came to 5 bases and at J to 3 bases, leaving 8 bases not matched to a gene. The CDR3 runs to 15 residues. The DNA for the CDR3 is TGTGCCAGCAGCCCCGGACAGGGATCTTACTATGGCTACACCTTC. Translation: CASSPGQGSYYGYTF.

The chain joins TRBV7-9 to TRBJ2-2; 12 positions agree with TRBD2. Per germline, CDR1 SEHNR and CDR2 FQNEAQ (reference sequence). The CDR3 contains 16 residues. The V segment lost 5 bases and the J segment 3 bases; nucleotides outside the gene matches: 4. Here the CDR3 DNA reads TGTGCCAGCAGCCCCGGACTAGCGGGGTACACCGGGGAGCTGTTTTTT. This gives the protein CASSPGLAGYTGELFF.

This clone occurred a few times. CDR3 region: CAIRGATGGLNEQYF. Here the CDR3 DNA reads TGTGCCATCAGGGGAGCGACAGGGGGTCTCAACGAGCAGTACTTC. The chain joins TRBV10-3 to TRBJ2-7; the match to TRBD1 covers 9 bases. The V gene's germline CDR1 is ENHRY and CDR2 SYGVKD. The CDR3 totals 15 residues. J gave up 5 bases and V 6 bases, and 11 bases lay outside the gene matches.

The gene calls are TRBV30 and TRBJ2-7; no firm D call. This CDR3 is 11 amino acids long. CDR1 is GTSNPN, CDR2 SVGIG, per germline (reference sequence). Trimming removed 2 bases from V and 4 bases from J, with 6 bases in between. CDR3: CAWSQKYEQYF. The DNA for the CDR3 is TGTGCCTGGAGTCAGAAATACGAGCAGTACTTC.

The CDR3 loop is CASSEFNLSTDTQYF. CDR3 coding DNA: TGTGCCAGCAGTGAATTTAACTTAAGCACAGATACGCAGTATTTT. The chain joins TRBV6-1 to TRBJ2-3; no reliable D call. V was trimmed by 2 bases and J by 0 bases, leaving 9 bases between them. The germline CDR1 and CDR2 sequences are MNHNS and SASEGT. This CDR3 region has 15 residues.

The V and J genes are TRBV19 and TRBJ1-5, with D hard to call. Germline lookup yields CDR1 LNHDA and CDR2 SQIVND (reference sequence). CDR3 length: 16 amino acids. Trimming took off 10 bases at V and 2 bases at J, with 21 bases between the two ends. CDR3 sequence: CAINISGPVGNQPQHF. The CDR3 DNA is TGTGCCATAAATATCTCTGGGCCTGTGGGCAATCAGCCCCAGCATTTT.

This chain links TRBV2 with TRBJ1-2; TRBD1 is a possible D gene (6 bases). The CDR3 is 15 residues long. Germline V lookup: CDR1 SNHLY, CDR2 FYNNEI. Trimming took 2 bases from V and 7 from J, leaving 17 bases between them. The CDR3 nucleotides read TGTGCCAGCAGTGAAAGTAGGGCAGGGGTTGGTGGCTACACCTTC. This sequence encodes CASSESRAGVGGYTF.

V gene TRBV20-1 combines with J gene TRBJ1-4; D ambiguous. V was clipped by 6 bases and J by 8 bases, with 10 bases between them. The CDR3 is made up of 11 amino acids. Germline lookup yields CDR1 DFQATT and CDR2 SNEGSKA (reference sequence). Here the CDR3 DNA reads TGCAGTGCCAGGAGAGGGGAAAAACTGTTTTTT. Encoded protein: CSARRGEKLFF.

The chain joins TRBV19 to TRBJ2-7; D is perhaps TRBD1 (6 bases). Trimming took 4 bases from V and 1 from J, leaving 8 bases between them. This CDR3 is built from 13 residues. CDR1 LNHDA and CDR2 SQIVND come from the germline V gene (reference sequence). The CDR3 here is CASSRQVSYEQYF. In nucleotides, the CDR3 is TGTGCCAGTAGTAGACAGGTATCCTACGAGCAGTACTTC.

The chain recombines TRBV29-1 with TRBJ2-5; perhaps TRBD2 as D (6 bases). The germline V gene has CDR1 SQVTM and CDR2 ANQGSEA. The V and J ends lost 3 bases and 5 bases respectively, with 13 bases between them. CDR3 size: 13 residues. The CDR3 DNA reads TGCAGCGTTGAGTTGGCGGGACGGGAGACCCAGTACTTC. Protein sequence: CSVELAGRETQYF.

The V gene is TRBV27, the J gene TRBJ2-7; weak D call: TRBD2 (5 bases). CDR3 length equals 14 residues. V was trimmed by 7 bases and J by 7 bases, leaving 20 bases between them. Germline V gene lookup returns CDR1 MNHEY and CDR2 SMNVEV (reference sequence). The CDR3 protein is CASTPPHRPGEQYF. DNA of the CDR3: TGTGCCAGCACCCCGCCGCATCGTCCGGGGGAGCAGTACTTC.

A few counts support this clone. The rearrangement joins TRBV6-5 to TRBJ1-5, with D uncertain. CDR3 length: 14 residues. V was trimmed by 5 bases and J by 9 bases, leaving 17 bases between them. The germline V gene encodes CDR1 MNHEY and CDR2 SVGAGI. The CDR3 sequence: CASSKTRGTGPQHF. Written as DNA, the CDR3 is TGTGCCAGCAGTAAAACCCGGGGTACCGGGCCCCAGCATTTT.

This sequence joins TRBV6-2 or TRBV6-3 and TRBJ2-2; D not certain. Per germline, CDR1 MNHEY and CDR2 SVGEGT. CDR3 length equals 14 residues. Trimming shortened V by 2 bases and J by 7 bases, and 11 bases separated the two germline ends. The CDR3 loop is CASSYLGSFGELFF. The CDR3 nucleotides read TGTGCCAGCAGTTACCTCGGGTCCTTCGGGGAGCTGTTTTTT.

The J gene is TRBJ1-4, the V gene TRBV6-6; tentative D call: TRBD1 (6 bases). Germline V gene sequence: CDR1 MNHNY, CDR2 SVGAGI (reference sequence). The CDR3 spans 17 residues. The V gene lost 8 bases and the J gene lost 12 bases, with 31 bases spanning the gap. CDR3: CASRPPSPGRGGLELFF. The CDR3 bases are TGTGCCAGCCGTCCGCCTTCCCCTGGGAGGGGGGGGTTGGAACTGTTTTTT.

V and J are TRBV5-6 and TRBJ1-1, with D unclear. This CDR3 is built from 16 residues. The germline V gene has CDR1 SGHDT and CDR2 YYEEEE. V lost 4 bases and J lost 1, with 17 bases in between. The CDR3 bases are TGTGCCAGCAGCCCGGGGTCCCCCATTACGAACACTGAAGCTTTCTTT. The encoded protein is CASSPGSPITNTEAFF.

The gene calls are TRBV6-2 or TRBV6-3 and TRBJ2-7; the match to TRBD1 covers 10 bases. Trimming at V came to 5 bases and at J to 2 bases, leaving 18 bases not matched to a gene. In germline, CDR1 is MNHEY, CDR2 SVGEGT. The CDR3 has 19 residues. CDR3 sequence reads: CASSPTSIERQGAAYEQYF. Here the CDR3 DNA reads TGTGCCAGCAGTCCGACCTCGATTGAGAGACAGGGGGCTGCCTACGAGCAGTACTTC.

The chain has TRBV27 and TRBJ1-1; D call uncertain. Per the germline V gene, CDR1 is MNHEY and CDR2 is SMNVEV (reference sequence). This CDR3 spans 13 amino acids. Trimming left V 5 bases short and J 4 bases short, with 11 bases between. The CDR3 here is CASSVGKSTEAFF. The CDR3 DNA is TGTGCCAGCAGTGTGGGTAAAAGCACTGAAGCTTTCTTT.

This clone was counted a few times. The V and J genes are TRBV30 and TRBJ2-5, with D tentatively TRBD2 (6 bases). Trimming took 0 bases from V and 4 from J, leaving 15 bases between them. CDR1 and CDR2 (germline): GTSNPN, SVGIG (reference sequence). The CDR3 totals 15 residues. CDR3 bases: TGTGCCTGGAGTGTAACCATTGGCGGGGTAGAGACCCAGTACTTC. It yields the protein CAWSVTIGGVETQYF.

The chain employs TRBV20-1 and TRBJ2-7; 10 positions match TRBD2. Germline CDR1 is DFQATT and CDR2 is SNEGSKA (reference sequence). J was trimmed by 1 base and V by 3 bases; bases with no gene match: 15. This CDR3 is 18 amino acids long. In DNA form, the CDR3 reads TGCAGTGCTAGTTTAGCGGGGGGCCGCAGGGCCCTATCCTACGAGCAGTACTTC. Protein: CSASLAGGRRALSYEQYF.